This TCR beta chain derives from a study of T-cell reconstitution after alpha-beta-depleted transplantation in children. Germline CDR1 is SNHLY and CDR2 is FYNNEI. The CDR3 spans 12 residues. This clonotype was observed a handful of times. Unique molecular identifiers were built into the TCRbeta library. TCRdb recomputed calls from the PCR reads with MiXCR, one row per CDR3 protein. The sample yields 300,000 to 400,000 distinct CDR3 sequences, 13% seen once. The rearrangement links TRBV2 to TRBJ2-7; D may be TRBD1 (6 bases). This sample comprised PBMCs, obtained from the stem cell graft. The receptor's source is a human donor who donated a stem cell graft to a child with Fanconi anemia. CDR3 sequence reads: CASREGGYEQYV. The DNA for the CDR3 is TGTGCCAGCAGGGAAGGGGGCTACGAGCAGTACGTC.